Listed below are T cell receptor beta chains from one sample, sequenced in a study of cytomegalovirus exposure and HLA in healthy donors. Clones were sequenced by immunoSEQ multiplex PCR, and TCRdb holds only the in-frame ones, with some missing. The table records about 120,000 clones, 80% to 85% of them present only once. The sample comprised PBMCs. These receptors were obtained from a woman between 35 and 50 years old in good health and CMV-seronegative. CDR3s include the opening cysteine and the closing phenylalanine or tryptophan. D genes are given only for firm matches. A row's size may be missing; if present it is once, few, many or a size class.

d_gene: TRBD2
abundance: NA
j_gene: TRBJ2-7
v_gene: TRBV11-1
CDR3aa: CASSPGGAGDYEQYF
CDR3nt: TGTGCCAGCAGCCCGGGAGGAGCGGGGGACTACGAGCAGTACTTC

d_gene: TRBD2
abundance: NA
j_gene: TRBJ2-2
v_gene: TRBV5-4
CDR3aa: CASSSGLAGGPRELFF
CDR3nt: TGTGCCAGCAGCTCCGGACTAGCGGGGGGGCCCAGGGAGCTGTTTTTT

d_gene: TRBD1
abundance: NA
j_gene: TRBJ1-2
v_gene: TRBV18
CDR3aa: CASSQSDRAVRTF
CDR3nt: TGTGCCAGCTCCCAATCGGACAGGGCGGTCAGGACCTTC

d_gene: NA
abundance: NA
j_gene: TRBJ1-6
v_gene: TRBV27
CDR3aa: CASSLDQGSYPLHF
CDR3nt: TGTGCCAGCAGTTTAGACCAGGGCTCTTACCCCCTCCACTTT

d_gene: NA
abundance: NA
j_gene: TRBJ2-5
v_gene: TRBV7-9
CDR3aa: CASSLAGGDETQYF
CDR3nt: TGTGCCAGCAGCTTAGCAGGGGGGGATGAGACCCAGTACTTC

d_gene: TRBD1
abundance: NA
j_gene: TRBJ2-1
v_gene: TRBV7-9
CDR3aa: CASNGVGTAYNEQFF
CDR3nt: TGTGCCAGCAACGGGGTCGGGACAGCCTACAATGAGCAGTTCTTC

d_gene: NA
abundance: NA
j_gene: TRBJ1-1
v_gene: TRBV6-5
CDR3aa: CASSETVMNTEAFF
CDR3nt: TGTGCCAGCAGTGAGACAGTCATGAACACTGAAGCTTTCTTT

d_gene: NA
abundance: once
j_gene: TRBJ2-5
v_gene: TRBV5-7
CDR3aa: CASSLGELQETQYF
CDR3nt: TGTGCCAGCAGCTTGGGGGAGTTACAAGAGACCCAGTACTTC

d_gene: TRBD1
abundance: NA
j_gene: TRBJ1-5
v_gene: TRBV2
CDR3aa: CASRLPGQGNNQPQHF
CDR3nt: TGTGCCAGCAGATTGCCGGGACAGGGGAATAATCAGCCCCAGCATTTT

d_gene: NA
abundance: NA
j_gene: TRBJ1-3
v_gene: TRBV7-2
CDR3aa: CASSLDWSSGNTIYF
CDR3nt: TGTGCCAGCAGCTTAGACTGGAGCTCTGGAAACACCATATATTTT

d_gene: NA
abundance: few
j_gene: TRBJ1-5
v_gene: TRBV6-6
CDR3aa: CASSADRNQPQHF
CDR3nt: TGTGCCAGCAGTGCGGACAGAAATCAGCCCCAGCATTTT

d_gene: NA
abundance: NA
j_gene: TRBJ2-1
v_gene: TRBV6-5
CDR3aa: CASSVPGAYNEQFF
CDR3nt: TGTGCCAGCAGTGTCCCAGGGGCCTACAATGAGCAGTTCTTC

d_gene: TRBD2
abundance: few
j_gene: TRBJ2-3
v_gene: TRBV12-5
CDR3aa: CASGLRSGGSTDTQYF
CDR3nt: TGTGCTAGTGGTTTACGAAGCGGGGGGAGCACAGATACGCAGTATTTT

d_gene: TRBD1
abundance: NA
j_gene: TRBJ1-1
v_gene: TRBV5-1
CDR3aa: CASSLTDREEAEAFF
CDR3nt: TGCGCCAGCAGCTTGACCGACAGGGAGGAGGCTGAAGCTTTCTTT

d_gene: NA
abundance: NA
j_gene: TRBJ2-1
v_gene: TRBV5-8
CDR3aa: CASSRETDSRNGQFF
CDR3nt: TGTGCCAGCAGCCGAGAGACGGACTCCCGAAATGGGCAGTTCTTC

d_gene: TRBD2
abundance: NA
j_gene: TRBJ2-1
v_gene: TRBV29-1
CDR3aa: CSVPRGSSYNEQFF
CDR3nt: TGCAGCGTTCCCCGCGGGAGCTCCTACAATGAGCAGTTCTTC

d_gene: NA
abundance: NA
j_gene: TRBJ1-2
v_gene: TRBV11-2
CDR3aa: CASTSSLGHNPYGYTF
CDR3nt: TGTGCCAGCACCTCCAGCCTGGGCCATAACCCATATGGCTACACCTTC

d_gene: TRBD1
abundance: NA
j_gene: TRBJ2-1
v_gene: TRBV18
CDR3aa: CASSQGTGGNEQFF
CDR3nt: TGTGCCAGCTCACAAGGGACAGGGGGCAATGAGCAGTTCTTC

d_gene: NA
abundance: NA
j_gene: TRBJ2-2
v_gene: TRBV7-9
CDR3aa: CASSRADRPNTGELLF
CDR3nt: TGTGCCAGCAGCCGAGCTGATCGGCCGAACACCGGGGAGCTGCTTTTT